The text below deals with one T cell receptor beta chain. Profiled with immunoSEQ multiplex PCR; TCRdb holds only in-frame clones, not every one. The table includes around 170,000 clones, over 80% detected once. This sample was included in a study of blood T cell repertoires in COVID-19. Study-wide background: Sites across the United States, Italy and Spain contributed samples from acute and convalescent COVID-19. Sources were T cells, B-cell-depleted T cells, or PBMCs; the material itself was cDNA or gDNA.

Germline CDR1 and CDR2: KGHSH and LQKENI. The CDR3 consists of 14 residues. V was shortened by 3 bases and J by 0 bases, with 8 bases between the two germline ends. The chain combines TRBV18 with TRBJ1-2; D remains unclear. Sequencing was done on a sample of peripheral blood. This TCR was sampled from a woman aged 55-75 years with acute or convalescent COVID-19. The CDR3 coding sequence is TGTGCCAGCTCACCCAGCGATGCTAACTATGGCTACACCTTC. Protein: CASSPSDANYGYTF.